These 9 T cell receptor beta chains originate from one sample sequenced in a study of shared clonotypes between healthy human individuals. Produced via immunoSEQ multiplex PCR; TCRdb's table is partial and in-frame only. The sample yields hundreds of thousands of clones, around 78% seen once. Sequences were obtained from memory CD4+ T cells sorted from blood. The subset was: CD45RA-negative fraction. These receptors were obtained from a woman younger than 45 in good health.

This clone occurred a few times. The chain couples TRBV2 to TRBJ2-1; 10 bases line up with TRBD2. This CDR3 contains 16 residues. In germline, CDR1 is SNHLY, CDR2 FYNNEI. V lost 4 bases to trimming and J lost 8 bases; unmatched junction nucleotides: 11. The CDR3 loop is CASSVEAGGGDYEQFF. CDR3 nucleotide sequence: TGTGCCAGCAGTGTAGAAGCGGGAGGGGGTGACTATGAGCAGTTCTTC.

A few counts support this clone. This chain links TRBV5-1 with TRBJ2-7, with TRBD2 matching over 13 bases. V lost 3 bases, J lost 6 bases, and 3 bases stayed unmatched. Looked up from germline, CDR1 is SGHRS and CDR2 is YFSETQ. The CDR3 consists of 14 residues. CDR3 sequence: CASSSGTSGIEQYF. CDR3 sequence (DNA): TGCGCCAGCAGCTCCGGGACTAGCGGGATCGAGCAGTACTTC.

The sample holds many counts of this clone. CDR3 bases: TGCGCCAGCGCATCCCCCAGAGGGACCTATTCTGATGAGCAGTTCTTC. It translates to CASASPRGTYSDEQFF. V and J are TRBV5-1 and TRBJ2-1, with D perhaps assigned TRBD1 or TRBD2 (5 bases each). V lost 7 bases, J lost 8 bases, and 25 bases lay in between. Germline V gene data show CDR1 as SGHRS and CDR2 as YFSETQ. This CDR3 is built from 16 residues. The variable domain in full, with the rest retrieved from reference TRBV5-1 and TRBJ2-1, is KAGVTQTPRYLIKTRGQQVTLSCSPISGHRSVSWYQQTPGQGLQFLFEYFSETQRNKGNFPGRFSGRQFSNSRSEMNVSTLELGDSALYLCASASPRGTYSDEQFFGPGTRLTVL.

J is TRBJ2-3 and V is TRBV5-4; no definite D call. The CDR3 consists of 18 residues. Germline V lookup: CDR1 SGHNT, CDR2 YYREEE (reference sequence). Trimming cost V 0 bases and J 0 bases, with 17 bases left between them. The chain's CDR3 is CASSLGVLGASSTDTQYF. For the CDR3, the DNA is TGTGCCAGCAGCTTGGGGGTCTTGGGCGCGTCGAGCACAGATACGCAGTATTTT.

The CDR3, as DNA: TGTGCCAGCAGCTTAGCCTCCTACAATGAGCAGTTCTTC. Translating it yields CASSLASYNEQFF. The rearrangement uses TRBV7-2 and TRBJ2-1; D remains unclear. With 0 bases removed from V and 0 bases from J, the gap between germline ends came to 0 bases. Germline assignment: CDR1 SGHTA and CDR2 FQGNSA. The CDR3 consists of 13 residues.

The chain uses TRBV13 and TRBJ2-2; TRBD1 agrees at 10 bases. Germline CDR1 PRHDT, CDR2 FYEKMQ (reference sequence). The CDR3 sequence is 15 residues long. V was pared by 5 bases and J by 7 bases, with 7 bases of the junction left unmatched. This chain's CDR3 is CASSADRGRIGELFF. The CDR3 nucleotides read TGTGCCAGCAGCGCCGACAGGGGGCGCATCGGGGAGCTGTTTTTT.

The chain joins TRBV6-1 to TRBJ1-5; 8 bases are a match to TRBD1. Trimming cost V 6 bases and J 0 bases; bases outside gene matches: 1. Germline lookup yields CDR1 MNHNS and CDR2 SASEGT. The CDR3 extends over 14 amino acids. The DNA for the CDR3 is TGTGCCAGCAGGGACAGGGTTAGCAATCAGCCCCAGCATTTT. This translates into CASRDRVSNQPQHF.

The chain combines TRBV28 with TRBJ2-7; 7 positions agree with TRBD1. Trimming took 5 bases from V and 0 from J; bases not matched to a gene: 4. The CDR3 extends over 14 amino acids. The germline gives CDR1 MDHEN, CDR2 SYDVKM. CDR3 protein: CASSEGQSSYEQYF. In nucleotides, the CDR3 is TGTGCCAGCAGTGAGGGACAGAGCTCCTACGAGCAGTACTTC.

The chain links TRBV7-9 to TRBJ2-3, with unresolved D. The CDR3 totals 13 residues. Trimming shortened V by 4 bases and J by 4 bases, and 9 bases separated the two germline ends. Germline V gene sequence: CDR1 SEHNR, CDR2 FQNEAQ (reference sequence). CDR3 sequence: CASSSTVPDTQYF. DNA for the CDR3: TGTGCCAGCAGCTCAACCGTCCCAGATACGCAGTATTTT.